This TCR beta chain was identified during a study of follicular helper T cells after annual influenza vaccination. The protocol was immunoSEQ multiplex PCR, while the TCRdb copy is restricted to in-frame clones and leaves out a portion. Among thousands of clones, 88% were seen once, and the ten largest hold around 0.7%. Sample time point: 2015-2016 season, 7 days after influenza vaccination. V shed 0 bases and J shed 3 bases, with 7 bases lying between them. Germline-derived CDR1 and CDR2 are SGHRS and YFSETQ. CDR3 size: 14 residues. The material sequenced was CXCR5+ CD38- circulating T follicular helper cells from blood, taken 7 days after influenza vaccination. Subset defined: circulating Tfh, non-naive CD4+CXCR5+PD-1+ (ICOS+CD38+ or ICOS-CD38-). The source of this sequence is an adult who received the influenza vaccine. The chain carries TRBV5-1 and TRBJ1-5, with D hard to call. The CDR3 DNA reads TGCGCCAGCAGCTTGGATGCAGACAATCAGCCCCAGCATTTT. The encoded protein is CASSLDADNQPQHF. Full variable domain (rest looked up from reference TRBV5-1 and TRBJ1-5): KAGVTQTPRYLIKTRGQQVTLSCSPISGHRSVSWYQQTPGQGLQFLFEYFSETQRNKGNFPGRFSGRQFSNSRSEMNVSTLELGDSALYLCASSLDADNQPQHFGDGTRLSIL.